The next 30 T cell receptor beta chains were all read from a single sample in a study of T-cell memory formation after mild COVID-19. TCRdb reprocessed the 5' RACE reads via MiXCR and lists one record per CDR3 protein. The table shows 350,000 to 500,000 distinct CDR3 sequences, with about a sixth occurring only once. The specimen sequenced was PBMCs or a T cell subset sorted from them (not recorded which). Source of these receptors: a man aged 18 to 35 who had mild COVID-19 (a few samples of this study predate the infection). Cell type and time point are not known.

The chain couples TRBV12-3 or TRBV12-4 to TRBJ1-2; maybe TRBD1 (6 bases). The V gene lost 6 bases and the J gene lost 7 bases, with 12 bases spanning the gap. This CDR3 spans 12 amino acids. The CDR3 nucleotides are TGTGCCAGCAGCCGGGACAATCGTGGCTACACCTTC. Amino acid sequence: CASSRDNRGYTF.

This clonotype has a handful of counts. CDR3 amino acids: CASSQGQGETQYF. CDR3 DNA: TGTGCCAGCAGCCAGGGACAGGGAGAGACCCAGTACTTC. The J gene is TRBJ2-5, the V gene TRBV12-3 or TRBV12-4, with 9 bases lining up with TRBD1. The ends lost 6 bases at V and 4 bases at J; junction bases unmatched: 3. The CDR3 is 13 amino acids.

In this sample, this clonotype turned up a few times. This chain uses TRBV6-2 or TRBV6-3 with TRBJ2-7; D may be TRBD2 (7 bases). CDR1 MNHEY and CDR2 SVGEGT come from the germline V gene. This CDR3 has 12 residues. Trimming took 10 bases from V and 7 from J, leaving 17 bases between them. Written as DNA, the CDR3 is TGTGCCACCCTAACGGGGGGCGCGGAGCAGTACTTC. It specifies CATLTGGAEQYF.

This clonotype was seen at least ten times. The chain recombines TRBV7-2 with TRBJ1-2, with 7 positions matching TRBD1. Trimming removed 4 bases from V and 7 bases from J; junction bases left unmatched: 3. The germline V gene encodes CDR1 SGHTA and CDR2 FQGNSA. This CDR3 is built from 12 residues. Written as DNA, the CDR3 is TGTGCCAGCAGCTCAACAGGGGCTGGCTACACCTTC. It translates to CASSSTGAGYTF.

A few counts support this clonotype. The V call is TRBV7-2, the J call TRBJ1-3; 8 bases are a match to TRBD1. V lost 5 bases to trimming and J lost 2 bases; unmatched junction nucleotides: 5. Per the germline V gene, CDR1 is SGHTA and CDR2 is FQGNSA. This CDR3 region has 15 residues. The CDR3 loop is CASSRQGSAGNTIYF. In DNA, the CDR3 is TGTGCCAGCAGCAGACAGGGGTCTGCTGGAAACACCATATATTTT.

This clonotype was counted a few times. The J gene is TRBJ1-1, the V gene TRBV27, with no clear D. There are 14 residues in the CDR3. Germline CDR1 and CDR2: MNHEY and SMNVEV (reference sequence). Trimming left V 3 bases short and J 0 bases short, with 8 bases between. CDR3 bases: TGTGCCAGCAGTTTGTCACCTTTGAACACTGAAGCTTTCTTT. This translates into CASSLSPLNTEAFF.

J is TRBJ2-3 and V is TRBV9; no reliable D call. The CDR3 consists of 12 residues. V was trimmed by 4 bases and J by 5 bases, leaving 8 bases between them. CDR1 is SGDLS and CDR2 is YYNGEE in the germline V gene. The CDR3 here is CASSQLEDTQYF. As DNA, the CDR3 is TGTGCCAGCAGCCAACTCGAAGATACGCAGTATTTT.

The table lists this clonotype with a few counts. The chain carries TRBV10-3 and TRBJ2-7; weak D call: TRBD2 (6 bases). The germline V and J ends were trimmed by 10 bases and 2 bases, with 15 bases remaining between them. The CDR3 length is 13 residues. Germline loops: CDR1 ENHRY, CDR2 SYGVKD. CDR3 nucleotides: TGTGCCAGTACTGTTGGGGGGACCTACGAGCAGTACTTC. Translation gives CASTVGGTYEQYF.

This clonotype showed up many times. The chain recombines TRBV11-2 with TRBJ1-4; possibly TRBD1 for D (6 bases). The CDR3 totals 19 residues. V lost 5 bases and J 8 bases, leaving 30 bases between the germline ends. Germline CDR1 SGHAT, CDR2 FQNNGV. CDR3 bases: TGTGCCAGCAGCCGATCCAACCCGGGCTGGGAGGGGGGGATGGAAAAACTGTTTTTT. Its translation is CASSRSNPGWEGGMEKLFF.

This clonotype was found many times. This chain links TRBV5-5 with TRBJ1-4, with 9 bases fitting TRBD1. Losses at the gene ends were 3 bases for V and 8 bases for J; bases not matched to a gene: 5. The CDR3 has 14 residues. The germline V gene has CDR1 SGHKS and CDR2 YYEKEE (reference sequence). The CDR3, as DNA: TGTGCCAGCAGCTACGAAGGGACAGGGGAAAAACTGTTTTTT. Translating gives CASSYEGTGEKLFF.

This clonotype was recorded at least ten times. The chain has TRBV28 and TRBJ2-7; D is undetermined. The CDR3 contains 13 residues. Per germline, CDR1 MDHEN and CDR2 SYDVKM. Deletions cut 3 bases from V and 3 bases from J, with 9 bases between. The CDR3 loop reads CASSLDGLYEQYF. The CDR3 DNA is TGTGCCAGCAGTTTGGACGGTCTCTACGAGCAGTACTTC.

This clonotype came up a few times. This chain joins TRBV20-1 and TRBJ2-7, with 8 bases fitting TRBD1. V lost 6 bases to trimming and J lost 0 bases; unmatched junction nucleotides: 7. In germline, CDR1 is DFQATT, CDR2 SNEGSKA (reference sequence). The CDR3 loop spans 14 amino acids. CDR3 sequence reads: CSAGRTGSSYEQYF. The CDR3 region has the DNA TGCAGTGCCGGACGGACAGGGAGCTCCTACGAGCAGTACTTC.

The table lists this clonotype with a few counts. The rearrangement links TRBV12-3 or TRBV12-4 to TRBJ1-5; D is possibly TRBD1 (5 bases). V was shortened by 8 bases and J by 3 bases, with 29 bases between the two germline ends. There are 19 residues in the CDR3. The CDR3 coding sequence is TGTGCCAGCTCCCTGTCCGCCACGGGTTCGGGGGGGATCAATCAGCCCCAGCATTTT. It specifies CASSLSATGSGGINQPQHF.

This CDR3 is CASSQGADEQYV. As DNA, the CDR3 is TGTGCCAGCTCACAAGGGGCCGACGAGCAGTACGTC. The rearrangement joins TRBV18 to TRBJ2-7; a possible D gene is TRBD1 (5 bases). CDR3 length equals 12 residues. CDR1 is KGHSH, CDR2 LQKENI, per germline. V was cut by 4 bases and J by 5 bases, with 9 bases left in between.

This clonotype was observed a few times. This rearrangement joins TRBV4-2 to TRBJ1-5; D unclear. The CDR3 runs to 16 residues. The V end lost 3 bases, the J end lost 4 bases, and 16 bases lay between the germline ends. Germline V gives CDR1 LGHNA, CDR2 YNFKEQ. The CDR3 sequence is CASSQSFPRINQPQHF. The CDR3 DNA follows: TGTGCCAGCAGCCAGAGCTTTCCCAGGATTAATCAGCCCCAGCATTTT.

The chain has TRBV11-2 and TRBJ2-3, with TRBD2 matching over 7 bases. The CDR3 is made up of 16 amino acids. The V gene end was trimmed by 5 bases and the J gene end by 3 bases; junction bases not matched to a gene: 11. Looked up from germline, CDR1 is SGHAT and CDR2 is FQNNGV. The CDR3 DNA follows: TGTGCCAGCAGCGGGCGTATCGGGGAGGGTACAGATACGCAGTATTTT. Its protein is CASSGRIGEGTDTQYF.

This clonotype was seen only a few times. One junction end disagrees with the germline gene, perhaps due to a read error. The chain has TRBV18 and TRBJ1-1; no clear D. CDR1 and CDR2 from the germline V gene are KGHSH and LQKENI. There are 9 residues in the CDR3. The CDR3 nucleotides read TGTGCCAGCTCACCACTCGGAGCGTTT. The encoded protein is CASSPLGAF.

This clonotype has just a few counts. The gene calls are TRBV6-5 and TRBJ2-2; D remains ambiguous. This CDR3 is 16 amino acids long. Deletions cut 5 bases from V and 0 bases from J, with 13 bases between. In germline, CDR1 is MNHEY, CDR2 SVGAGI. DNA of the CDR3: TGTGCCAGCAGTAACACCTATGACCCGAACACCGGGGAGCTGTTTTTT. Its translation is CASSNTYDPNTGELFF.

This clonotype was picked up a small number of times. This chain uses TRBV6-5 with TRBJ1-4; TRBD1 aligns across 7 bases. CDR3 length: 15 amino acids. V was pared by 5 bases and J by 8 bases, with 11 bases of the junction left unmatched. Germline CDR1 reads MNHEY; CDR2 reads SVGAGI. The CDR3 bases are TGTGCCAGCAGTCACGACAGGGACGGGGGAGAAAAACTGTTTTTT. It specifies CASSHDRDGGEKLFF.

This clonotype was found a few times. The rearrangement joins TRBV18 to TRBJ2-2; a possible D gene is TRBD2 (5 bases). Trimming removed 3 bases at V and 0 bases at J, with 11 bases between. Germline V gene lookup returns CDR1 KGHSH and CDR2 LQKENI. The CDR3 extends over 16 amino acids. The CDR3: CASSPHPGSNTGELFF. CDR3 nucleotides: TGTGCCAGCTCACCTCACCCGGGGTCGAACACCGGGGAGCTGTTTTTT.

There are a few counts of this clonotype. The chain uses TRBV4-1 and TRBJ2-7; TRBD1 is a possible D gene (5 bases). Between the trimmed V and J ends, which lost 3 bases and 2 bases, there was a span of 14 bases. The V gene's germline CDR1 is MGHRA and CDR2 YSYEKL. The CDR3 consists of 15 residues. The CDR3 region has the DNA TGCGCCAGCAGCCACCCCCCCGCAGGGACCTACGAGCAGTACTTC. Translating it yields CASSHPPAGTYEQYF.

The V call is TRBV5-1, the J call TRBJ2-3; D perhaps matches TRBD1 (5 bases). The length of the CDR3 is 15 residues. Trimming removed 4 bases at V and 1 base at J, with 13 bases between. The V gene's germline CDR1 is SGHRS and CDR2 YFSETQ. The CDR3 loop is CASSLGQSGTDTQYF. The CDR3, as DNA: TGCGCCAGCAGCCTCGGACAATCTGGCACAGATACGCAGTATTTT.

The chain has TRBV27 and TRBJ1-1; unclear D gene. V dropped 2 bases and J dropped 1 base, with 8 bases sitting between them. CDR1 is MNHEY and CDR2 is SMNVEV in the germline V gene (reference sequence). CDR3 size: 14 residues. CDR3 amino acids: CASSLGLSNTEAFF. The CDR3 nucleotides read TGTGCCAGCAGTTTAGGGCTCTCGAACACTGAAGCTTTCTTT.

This sequence joins TRBV6-2 or TRBV6-3 and TRBJ2-3; 12 bases are shared with TRBD2. The CDR3 covers 14 residues. The V and J ends lost 5 bases and 10 bases, in that order; junction bases with no gene match: 7. Looked up from germline, CDR1 is MNHEY and CDR2 is SVGEGT. For the CDR3, the DNA is TGTGCCAGCAGTCTAGCGGGGGGGTTCCGTTCGCAGTATTTT. Residues: CASSLAGGFRSQYF.

This clonotype was seen repeatedly, ten times or more. This chain connects TRBV11-2 to TRBJ2-3, with unresolved D. The germline gives CDR1 SGHAT, CDR2 FQNNGV. CDR3 length: 17 amino acids. Trimming left V 2 bases short and J 6 bases short, with 21 bases between. For the CDR3, the DNA is TGTGCCAGCAGCTTATCCTTTGGCTTTCCGTTCGTGGATACGCAGTATTTT. It specifies CASSLSFGFPFVDTQYF. Combining the CDR3 with reference TRBV11-2 and TRBJ2-3 gives the whole variable domain EAGVAQSPRYKIIEKRQSVAFWCNPISGHATLYWYQQILGQGPKLLIQFQNNGVVDDSQLPKDRFSAERLKGVDSTLKIQPAKLEDSAVYLCASSLSFGFPFVDTQYFGPGTRLTVL.

In this sample, this clonotype turned up once. V gene TRBV30 combines with J gene TRBJ1-2; the D gene is possibly TRBD1 (5 bases). There are 12 residues in the CDR3. CDR1 GTSNPN and CDR2 SVGIG come from the germline V gene (reference sequence). The germline V and J ends were trimmed by 5 bases and 9 bases, with 16 bases remaining between them. CDR3 DNA sequence: TGTGCCTGGCACCCCGGGACTCACAGCTACACCTTC. Translation: CAWHPGTHSYTF.

This chain connects TRBV29-1 to TRBJ2-7; maybe TRBD2 (7 bases). The CDR3 covers 14 residues. Trimming pared 6 bases from V and 4 bases from J, leaving 19 bases between. Germline CDR1 is SQVTM and CDR2 is ANQGSEA. This chain's CDR3 is CSVARPGGRYEQYF. The CDR3 DNA reads TGCAGCGTAGCCCGACCGGGGGGCCGATACGAGCAGTACTTC.

This rearrangement joins TRBV27 to TRBJ2-1; D gene unclear. The ends were cut back, 0 bases at V and 5 bases at J, with 8 bases in the middle. In germline, CDR1 is MNHEY, CDR2 SMNVEV (reference sequence). There are 14 residues in the CDR3. CDR3 nucleotides: TGTGCCAGCAGTTTATCTCGCGCCGACAATGAGCAGTTCTTC. Amino acid sequence: CASSLSRADNEQFF.

This sequence joins TRBV7-9 and TRBJ1-6; D is perhaps TRBD1 (6 bases). Germline V gene sequence: CDR1 SEHNR, CDR2 FQNEAQ (reference sequence). The CDR3 length is 11 residues. Trimming took 5 bases from V and 12 from J, leaving 8 bases between them. CDR3 sequence: CASSEGGPLHF. DNA of the CDR3: TGTGCCAGCAGCGAAGGGGGACCCCTCCACTTT.

The chain couples TRBV7-8 to TRBJ1-6, with TRBD1 matching over 10 bases. V shed 6 bases, J shed 7 bases, and the junction held 9 bases outside the gene matches. CDR1 SGHVS and CDR2 FQNEAQ come from the germline V gene. The CDR3 spans 16 residues. The CDR3 protein is CASRDRDRGFNSPLHF. The CDR3 coding sequence is TGTGCCAGCAGGGACCGGGACAGGGGTTTCAATTCACCCCTCCACTTT.